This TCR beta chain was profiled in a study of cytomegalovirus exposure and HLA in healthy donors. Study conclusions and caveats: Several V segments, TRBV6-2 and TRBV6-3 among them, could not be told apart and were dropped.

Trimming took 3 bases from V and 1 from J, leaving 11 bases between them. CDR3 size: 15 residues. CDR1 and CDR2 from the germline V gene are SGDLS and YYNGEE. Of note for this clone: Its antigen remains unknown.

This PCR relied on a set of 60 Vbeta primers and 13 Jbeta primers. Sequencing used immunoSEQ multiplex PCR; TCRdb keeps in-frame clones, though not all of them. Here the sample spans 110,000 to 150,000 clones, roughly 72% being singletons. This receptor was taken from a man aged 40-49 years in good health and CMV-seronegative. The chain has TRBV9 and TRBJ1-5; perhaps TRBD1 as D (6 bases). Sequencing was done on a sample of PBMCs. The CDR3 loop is CASSAGQQSNQPQHF. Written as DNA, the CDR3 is TGTGCCAGCAGCGCCGGACAGCAGAGCAATCAGCCCCAGCATTTT.